A selection of T cell receptor beta chains follows, all from one sample in a study of blood T cell repertoires in COVID-19. Clones were read by immunoSEQ multiplex PCR, and TCRdb kept only the in-frame ones, dropping some. The top ten clones hold about 18% of a sample with some 130,000 clones, 80% to 85% of them seen once. The sequencing sample was made of PBMCs or T cells enriched from blood (not recorded which). All receptors come from a man under 40 who had recovered from COVID-19. Each CDR3 is given with its conserved first and last residue. Each record gives: J gene, V gene, clone size, CDR3 length, D gene, CDR3 DNA, CDR3 protein. D genes are given only for firm matches. Rows give clone size only sometimes, using once, few, many, or a class for an expanded clone.

j_gene: TRBJ2-1
v_gene: TRBV10-1
abundance: few
len: 19
d_gene: .
CDR3nt: TGCGCCAGCAGTGAGTCACGGCTAGCGCCTAATAGCTCCTACAATGAGCAGTTCTTC
CDR3aa: CASSESRLAPNSSYNEQFF

j_gene: TRBJ2-2
v_gene: TRBV6-6
abundance: .
len: 20
d_gene: .
CDR3nt: TGTGCCAGCAGTCCGGCGGGGAGGATAAAACGGGGGTTGAACACCGGGGAGCTGTTTTTT
CDR3aa: CASSPAGRIKRGLNTGELFF

j_gene: TRBJ2-2
v_gene: TRBV4-1
abundance: .
len: 15
d_gene: .
CDR3nt: TGCGCCAGCAGCCAGCAGGGAGGATTCACCGGGGAGCTGTTTTTT
CDR3aa: CASSQQGGFTGELFF

j_gene: TRBJ2-7
v_gene: TRBV4-1
abundance: .
len: 17
d_gene: .
CDR3nt: TGCGCCAGCAGCCAAGTTAGCGGGACAGGGACTACCTACGAGCAGTACTTC
CDR3aa: CASSQVSGTGTTYEQYF

j_gene: TRBJ1-2
v_gene: TRBV7-9
abundance: few
len: 15
d_gene: .
CDR3nt: TGTGCCAGCAGCCCATCGGAGCTAGCGTCCTATGGCTACACCTTC
CDR3aa: CASSPSELASYGYTF

j_gene: TRBJ1-6
v_gene: TRBV2
abundance: .
len: 14
d_gene: .
CDR3nt: TGTGCCAGCAGGGCAGGGTTCGATAATTCACCCCTCCACTTT
CDR3aa: CASRAGFDNSPLHF

j_gene: TRBJ2-7
v_gene: TRBV14
abundance: once
len: 15
d_gene: TRBD1
CDR3nt: TGTGCCAGCAGCCGACCCGGGACAGGCCCCTACGAGCAGTACTTC
CDR3aa: CASSRPGTGPYEQYF

j_gene: TRBJ1-6
v_gene: TRBV4-1
abundance: .
len: 16
d_gene: .
CDR3nt: TGCGCCAGCAGCCAAGATCCGAGCTCCTATAATTCACCCCTCCACTTT
CDR3aa: CASSQDPSSYNSPLHF

j_gene: TRBJ2-1
v_gene: TRBV4-2
abundance: .
len: 16
d_gene: TRBD1
CDR3nt: TGTGCCAGCAGCCTCCGGGACAGGGGGCGCATAGTAGATCGGTTCTTC
CDR3aa: CASSLRDRGRIVDRFF

j_gene: TRBJ1-6
v_gene: TRBV19
abundance: .
len: 13
d_gene: .
CDR3nt: TGTGCCAGTAGTTACGGGGTTTCTTCACCCCTCCACTTT
CDR3aa: CASSYGVSSPLHF

j_gene: TRBJ1-2
v_gene: TRBV5-4
abundance: .
len: 15
d_gene: TRBD1
CDR3nt: TGTGCCAGCAGCCCCGGACAGGGAGCTAACTATGGCTACACCTTC
CDR3aa: CASSPGQGANYGYTF

j_gene: TRBJ1-1
v_gene: TRBV19
abundance: .
len: 14
d_gene: .
CDR3nt: TGTGCCAGTAGTAGATCCAGGGACACCACTGAAGCTTTCTTT
CDR3aa: CASSRSRDTTEAFF

j_gene: TRBJ1-4
v_gene: TRBV19
abundance: .
len: 16
d_gene: .
CDR3nt: TGTGCCAGTAGTATGGGAGGCCCCATGTTCAATGAAAAACTGTTTTTT
CDR3aa: CASSMGGPMFNEKLFF

j_gene: TRBJ2-5
v_gene: TRBV10-2
abundance: .
len: 13
d_gene: .
CDR3nt: TGCGCCAGCAGTGACCACAGTCCAGAGACCCAGTACTTC
CDR3aa: CASSDHSPETQYF

j_gene: TRBJ2-7
v_gene: TRBV5-1
abundance: few
len: 13
d_gene: TRBD1
CDR3nt: TGCGCCAGCAGGACAGGGGGCGACTACGAGCAGTACTTC
CDR3aa: CASRTGGDYEQYF

j_gene: TRBJ2-3
v_gene: TRBV28
abundance: once
len: 20
d_gene: TRBD2
CDR3nt: TGTGCCAGCAGTTCTCTGACTAGCGGGAGGGCCGCGACTAGCACAGATACGCAGTATTTT
CDR3aa: CASSSLTSGRAATSTDTQYF